The TCR beta chain under discussion was sequenced for a study of T cell clonality in common variable immunodeficiency. Whole-study results and caveats: Common variable immunodeficiency TCR beta sequences reportedly had fewer deletions and N-nucleotide insertions. TCRbeta clonality was increased in CVID versus healthy controls.

The trim removed 5 bases at V and 7 bases at J, leaving 12 bases unmatched. Germline CDR1 is SEHNR and CDR2 is FQNEAQ (reference sequence). CDR3 length: 15 amino acids. Each donor provided 5 to 8 ml of heparinized whole blood. Profiling relied on immunoSEQ multiplex PCR, and the TCRdb table lists in-frame clones only, not all of them. The sample holds about 44,000 clones, and no clone turns up only once. This clone was counted many times. Its antigen is still unknown. The read terminates 3 residues before the CDR3 end, so the remaining end is supplied by the germline J gene. The V gene is TRBV7-9, the J gene TRBJ1-1; TRBD1 matches at 8 bases. The sequence was obtained from a person aged 18 to 75 in good health. The sample comprised peripheral blood mononuclear cells. CDR3 loop: CASSGAGTGGSEAFF. Incomplete CDR3 DNA: TGTGCCAGCAGCGGAGCTGGTACAGGGGGGAGTGAA.